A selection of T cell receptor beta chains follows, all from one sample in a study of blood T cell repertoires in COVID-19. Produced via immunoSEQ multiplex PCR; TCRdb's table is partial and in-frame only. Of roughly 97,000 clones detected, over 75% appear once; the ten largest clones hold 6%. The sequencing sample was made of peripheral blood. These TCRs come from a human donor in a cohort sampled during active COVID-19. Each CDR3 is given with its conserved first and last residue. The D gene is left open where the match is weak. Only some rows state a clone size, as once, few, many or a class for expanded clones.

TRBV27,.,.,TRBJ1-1,TGTGCCAGCAGTTCAGTTCGAGGGCGAGGTTTAGACATGAACACTGAAGCTTTCTTT,CASSSVRGRGLDMNTEAFF
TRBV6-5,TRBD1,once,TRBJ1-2,TGTGCCAGCAGTCAGGGGGACAGGTGGAACTATGGCTACACCTTC,CASSQGDRWNYGYTF
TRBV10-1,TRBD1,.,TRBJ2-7,TGCGCCAGCAGCAGTCCTACAGGGGACATCTTC,CASSSPTGDIF
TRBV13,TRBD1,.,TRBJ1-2,TGTGCCAGCAGCTTGGGGACAGGGAACTATGGCTACACCTTC,CASSLGTGNYGYTF
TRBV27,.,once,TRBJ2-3,TGTGCCAGCAGCGAAGCGGGTTTTCCTGACTTTAGCACAGATACGCAGTATTTT,CASSEAGFPDFSTDTQYF
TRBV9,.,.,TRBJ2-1,TGTGCCAGCAGCGTAGAGGTAGCAGCAAATGAGCAGTTCTTC,CASSVEVAANEQFF
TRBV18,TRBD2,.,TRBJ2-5,TGTGCCAGCTCACCACGGGGGGGGAACCACCAAGAGACCCAGTACTTC,CASSPRGGNHQETQYF
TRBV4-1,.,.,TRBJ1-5,TGCGCCAGCAGCCACCCGGCGGGTCAGCCCCAGCATTTT,CASSHPAGQPQHF
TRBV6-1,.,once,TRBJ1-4,TGTGCCAGCAGTCAAGGGCACCTTGCAACTAATGAAAAACTGTTTTTT,CASSQGHLATNEKLFF
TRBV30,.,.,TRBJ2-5,TGTGCCTGGAGTCAAGGGGAACGACAAGAGACCCAGTACTTC,CAWSQGERQETQYF
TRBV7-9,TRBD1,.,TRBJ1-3,TGTGCCAGCAGCCAGCCACAGGGGGCAGAATCTGGAAACACCATATATTTT,CASSQPQGAESGNTIYF
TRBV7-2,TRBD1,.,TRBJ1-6,TGTGCCAGCAGCAAGACCGGGACAGATAATTCACCCCTCCACTTT,CASSKTGTDNSPLHF
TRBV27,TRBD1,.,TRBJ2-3,TGTGCCAGCAGTTCATATGGACAGGGGGCAATAGATACGCAGTATTTT,CASSSYGQGAIDTQYF
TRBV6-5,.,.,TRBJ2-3,TGTGCCAGCAGCAACAGGGTAACGCTCGCAGATACGCAGTATTTT,CASSNRVTLADTQYF
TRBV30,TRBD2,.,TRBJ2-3,TGTGCCTGGAGCGCCAGCGGGACTAGCACAGATACGCAGTATTTT,CAWSASGTSTDTQYF
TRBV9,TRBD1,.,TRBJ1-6,TGTGCCAGCAGCGTATTAGGGACAGGGAATTCACCCCTCCACTTT,CASSVLGTGNSPLHF
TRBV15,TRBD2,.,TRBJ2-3,TGTGCCACCAGCCCACGGACTAGCGGGCACACAGATACGCAGTATTTT,CATSPRTSGHTDTQYF